This TCR beta chain comes out of a study of OX40 agonist ivuxolimab in advanced cancers. Study summary: With ivuxolimab, an agonistic anti-OX40 (CD134) antibody, patients were treated.

Study outcomes and limitations: In CD8+ T cells, expanded clones were on average more numerous than in CD4+.

Using immunoSEQ multiplex PCR, the repertoire was profiled, and TCRdb retains in-frame clones only, with some absent. The data show more than 15,000 clones, with 74% seen just once and roughly 32% held by the top ten. Trimming shortened V by 3 bases and J by 6 bases, and 8 bases separated the two germline ends. The CDR3 loop spans 12 amino acids. CDR1 is LGHNT and CDR2 is FRNRAP in the germline V gene. Collection of blood occurred at baseline, at cycle 4 day 1, and at cycle 7 day 1. Remarks on this clone: Its target is unknown.

The sample here was CD4+ or CD8+ T cells sorted from blood, taken in a trial of the OX40 agonist ivuxolimab. This rearrangement joins TRBV12-5 to TRBJ1-1; D remains ambiguous. The clonotype comes from an adult with an advanced solid tumor such as melanoma, head and neck, liver or kidney cancer. The CDR3 DNA reads as TGTGCTAGTGGTTTCCTTGGCTCTGAAGCTTTCTTT. It yields the protein CASGFLGSEAFF.